This T cell receptor beta chain was retrieved from a study of blood T cell repertoires in COVID-19. On the study more broadly: Material from acute and convalescent COVID-19 was sourced from the United States, Italy and Spain. PBMCs, B-cell-depleted T cells, or T cells were the source of the cDNA or gDNA that made up the material.

In the original processing: Reference gene primers were amplified, and this amplification served to estimate nucleated cell counts. The data were produced by immunoSEQ multiplex PCR, yet TCRdb's version contains in-frame clones alone and is incomplete. The D gene and trimming were derived from the DNA, and the V and J assignments and clone size from that table. Here the sample spans about 260,000 clones, roughly 89% being singletons. The CDR3 runs 15 residues. Trimming at V came to 5 bases and at J to 2 bases, leaving 8 bases not matched to a gene. CDR1 is MNHNY, CDR2 SVGAGI, per germline (reference sequence).

The source material was peripheral blood. The V and J genes are TRBV6-6 and TRBJ1-2; 7 bases fit TRBD1. The clonotype comes from a woman aged 40 to 50 who had recovered from COVID-19. The CDR3 DNA reads TGTGCCAGCAGTCTTGGACAGGAACTCAACTATGGCTACACCTTC. It encodes CASSLGQELNYGYTF.